This T cell receptor beta chain stems from a study of radiation and T cells in renal cell carcinoma. Time point in this sample: blood 4 weeks post-SBRT, at nephrectomy. This sample's treatment: 15 Gy SBRT to primary tumor, nephrectomy 4 weeks later. Nephrectomy followed 15 Gy stereotactic body radiation by 4 weeks. Turning to this clone: Its antigen is undetermined.

Generated by immunoSEQ multiplex PCR, the TCRdb table keeps only in-frame clones and is missing some. The repertoire consists of about 140,000 clones, with 75% to 90% occurring once and the leading ten covering roughly 17%. The study, taken as a whole, reports: Top tumor clonotypes rose in blood 2 weeks post-radiation, then contracted.

The source was blood, collected from a patient whose treatment included radiotherapy and nephrectomy. This TCR derives from a woman between 45 and 60 years old with renal cell carcinoma.

The DNA for the CDR3 is TGTGCCAGCAGCTTCCTGGACAGTAACGGGGAGCTGTTTTTT. Amino acids: CASSFLDSNGELFF. The J gene is TRBJ2-2, the V gene TRBV7-9, with D tentatively TRBD1 (6 bases). Trimming pared 3 bases from V and 7 bases from J, leaving 12 bases between. The CDR3 loop spans 14 amino acids. Germline-derived CDR1 and CDR2 are SEHNR and FQNEAQ (reference sequence).